The 23 T cell receptor beta chains listed next were all sequenced from one sample in a study of shared clonotypes between healthy human individuals. It was CD45RO-negative cells, positively selected for CCR7, that made up naive CD8 cells, with terminally differentiated effector memory CD45RA+ cells excluded. Data came from immunoSEQ multiplex PCR; TCRdb stores just in-frame clones and leaves some out. The sample contains more than 2 million clones, around 95% of which appear only once. Sequenced input: naive CD8+ T cells from PBMCs. Receptors originate from a young man in good health. Some clones in this sample may be carry-over from other donors' samples.

The chain is built from TRBV27 and TRBJ2-4; TRBD1 agrees at 7 bases. The length of the CDR3 is 14 residues. The junction had 3 bases not matched to a gene; V was cut back by 6 bases and J by 1 base. CDR1 is MNHEY, CDR2 SMNVEV, per germline (reference sequence). The CDR3 sequence is CASRLQGAKNIQYF. In DNA form, the CDR3 reads TGTGCCAGCAGACTACAGGGGGCCAAAAACATTCAGTACTTC.

Only a few counts were recorded for this clone. This sequence joins TRBV5-5 and TRBJ1-3, with 8 bases that match TRBD1. V lost 4 bases and J lost 7; bases outside the gene matches: 10. Per germline, CDR1 SGHKS and CDR2 YYEKEE (reference sequence). This CDR3 is built from 15 residues. CDR3 loop: CASSQDRDSRNTIYF. CDR3 coding DNA: TGTGCCAGCAGCCAGGACAGGGACTCCCGGAACACCATATATTTT. Complete variable domain (other parts from reference TRBV5-5 and TRBJ1-3): DAGVTQSPTHLIKTRGQQVTLRCSPISGHKSVSWYQQVLGQGPQFIFQYYEKEERGRGNFPDRFSARQFPNYSSELNVNALLLGDSALYLCASSQDRDSRNTIYFGEGSWLTVV.

Only one count was recorded for this clone. Additional DNA sequences in this sample encode the identical CDR3. The V and J genes are TRBV28 and TRBJ2-7; 11 bases map to TRBD1. J was trimmed by 5 bases and V by 4 bases; bases with no gene match: 4. The germline gives CDR1 MDHEN, CDR2 SYDVKM. The CDR3 covers 14 residues. CDR3 sequence: CASSWTGGENEQYF. CDR3 DNA: TGTGCCAGCAGTTGGACAGGGGGCGAGAACGAGCAGTACTTC.

This chain connects TRBV28 to TRBJ2-3; perhaps TRBD2 as D (6 bases). The CDR3 is 14 amino acids. Germline lookup yields CDR1 MDHEN and CDR2 SYDVKM. Trimming removed 3 bases at V and 5 bases at J, with 12 bases between. The CDR3 nucleotides are TGTGCCAGCAGTTTTGGGGGAGGTGGAGATACGCAGTATTTT. Encoded protein: CASSFGGGGDTQYF.

V gene TRBV18 combines with J gene TRBJ2-7, with TRBD1 identical over 11 bases. From germline, CDR1 is KGHSH and CDR2 LQKENI. There are 15 residues in the CDR3. After removal of 3 bases from V and 6 bases from J, the junction contained 7 bases not matched to a gene. CDR3 DNA sequence: TGTGCCAGCTCACCTAGTAGGACAGGGGGCGCCGAGCAGTACTTC. This codes for CASSPSRTGGAEQYF.

The gene calls are TRBV4-1 and TRBJ1-1, with D perhaps TRBD1 (6 bases). Germline CDR1 MGHRA, CDR2 YSYEKL. V lost 1 base and J 6 bases, leaving 15 bases between the germline ends. This CDR3 comprises 15 residues. CDR3 coding DNA: TGCGCCAGCAGCCAAGGTGAGAGGGGGGGCGCTGAAGCTTTCTTT. This gives the protein CASSQGERGGAEAFF.

The chain couples TRBV4-1 to TRBJ2-5, with TRBD1 matching 10 bases. V lost 3 bases to trimming and J lost 2 bases; unmatched junction nucleotides: 6. CDR3 length: 16 amino acids. Per the germline V gene, CDR1 is MGHRA and CDR2 is YSYEKL. DNA for the CDR3: TGCGCCAGCAGCCAGGGACAGGGGAACGCACAAGAGACCCAGTACTTC. The encoded protein is CASSQGQGNAQETQYF.

This chain's CDR3 is CASRSPGETQYF. The CDR3 DNA reads as TGTGCCAGCAGAAGTCCAGGGGAGACCCAGTACTTC. The gene calls are TRBV28 and TRBJ2-5, with a possible D match to TRBD1 (5 bases). Germline CDR1 and CDR2: MDHEN and SYDVKM. The CDR3 is 12 amino acids. V dropped 6 bases and J dropped 5 bases, with 10 bases sitting between them.

Comments on this clone: This CDR3 is also generated by other DNA sequences in the sample. This chain links TRBV11-2 with TRBJ2-3, with 9 bases fitting TRBD2. Germline values: CDR1 SGHAT, CDR2 FQNNGV. V lost 3 bases, J lost 5 bases, and 6 bases stayed unmatched. This CDR3 spans 15 amino acids. CDR3 sequence reads: CASSLGGRVGDTQYF. Here the CDR3 DNA reads TGTGCCAGCAGCTTGGGCGGGAGGGTTGGAGATACGCAGTATTTT.

The V gene is TRBV7-9, the J gene TRBJ2-1, with 9 bases lining up with TRBD2. The CDR3 loop spans 14 amino acids. Trimming cost V 5 bases and J 12 bases; bases outside gene matches: 11. The V gene's germline CDR1 is SEHNR and CDR2 FQNEAQ (reference sequence). The CDR3: CASSPRLADTTQFF. The CDR3 nucleotides are TGTGCCAGCAGCCCCCGACTAGCGGACACCACGCAGTTCTTC. The whole variable domain, remainder taken from reference TRBV7-9 and TRBJ2-1, is DTGVSQNPRHKITKRGQNVTFRCDPISEHNRLYWYRQTLGQGPEFLTYFQNEAQLEKSRLLSDRFSAERPKGSFSTLEIQRTEQGDSAMYLCASSPRLADTTQFFGPGTRLTVL.

This chain's CDR3 is CASSPGLAHTDTQYF. CDR3 DNA: TGTGCCAGCAGCCCGGGACTGGCACACACAGATACGCAGTATTTT. The V gene is TRBV5-4, the J gene TRBJ2-3; D possibly corresponds to TRBD2 (6 bases). Germline V gene data show CDR1 as SGHNT and CDR2 as YYREEE (reference sequence). Trimming pared 4 bases from V and 2 bases from J, leaving 14 bases between. The CDR3 runs to 15 residues.

The chain employs TRBV9 and TRBJ1-4; D might be TRBD1 (6 bases). The CDR3 runs 15 residues. Trimming left V 0 bases short and J 0 bases short, with 6 bases between. Germline lookup yields CDR1 SGDLS and CDR2 YYNGEE. Here the CDR3 reads CASSVGQATNEKLFF. The CDR3 DNA follows: TGTGCCAGCAGCGTAGGACAGGCAACTAATGAAAAACTGTTTTTT.

This clone came up once. The chain has TRBV4-3 and TRBJ1-1, with D unresolved. Per germline, CDR1 LGHNA and CDR2 YSLEER. V was clipped by 4 bases and J by 1 base, with 7 bases between them. The CDR3 is 13 amino acids. CDR3 residues: CASSRGQNTEAFF. CDR3 DNA: TGCGCCAGCAGCCGCGGCCAGAACACTGAAGCTTTCTTT.

The V gene is TRBV7-9, the J gene TRBJ1-1; D not resolved. Trimming cost V 5 bases and J 1 base, with 14 bases left between them. The germline V gene has CDR1 SEHNR and CDR2 FQNEAQ (reference sequence). The CDR3 spans 15 residues. The CDR3 nucleotides read TGTGCCAGCAGCCCCCGGACGGTACCGAACACTGAAGCTTTCTTT. Translated: CASSPRTVPNTEAFF.

CDR3 coding DNA: TGTGCCAGTAGTATTACGGGGCTAGCGGTAGGCTCCTACAATGAGCAGTTCTTC. Amino acids: CASSITGLAVGSYNEQFF. The J gene is TRBJ2-1, the V gene TRBV19; 7 bases agree with TRBD2. The CDR3 contains 18 residues. Germline CDR1 reads LNHDA; CDR2 reads SQIVND (reference sequence). V shed 3 bases, J shed 0 bases, and the junction held 11 bases outside the gene matches.

The chain uses TRBV19 and TRBJ1-1; TRBD1 is a possible D gene (6 bases). CDR3 length equals 13 residues. Trimming stripped 8 bases from V and 5 bases from J, with 15 bases between. Germline V gene lookup returns CDR1 LNHDA and CDR2 SQIVND (reference sequence). In DNA form, the CDR3 reads TGTGCCAGTTCTCGGGGGCAGGGGACTGAAGCTTTCTTT. This encodes CASSRGQGTEAFF.

This clone was recorded only once. Distinct nucleotide sequences in the sample also encode this CDR3. The chain carries TRBV5-6 and TRBJ2-1; D is undetermined. The CDR3 has 12 amino acids. CDR1 is SGHDT and CDR2 is YYEEEE in the germline V gene. Trimming left V 1 base short and J 5 bases short, with 4 bases between. CDR3 bases: TGTGCCAGCAGCTTGAGGCACAATGAGCAGTTCTTC. It specifies CASSLRHNEQFF. Looking up the rest from reference TRBV5-6 and TRBJ2-1 gives the full variable domain: DAGVTQSPTHLIKTRGQQVTLRCSPKSGHDTVSWYQQALGQGPQFIFQYYEEEERQRGNFPDRFSGHQFPNYSSELNVNALLLGDSALYLCASSLRHNEQFFGPGTRLTVL.

About this clone itself: One junction end does not reproduce the germline sequence, and a read error may be involved. The chain recombines TRBV14 with TRBJ2-1, with 7 bases identical to TRBD2. The CDR3 runs to 15 residues. The germline V gene has CDR1 SGHDN and CDR2 FVKESK. CDR3 in amino acids: CASRQAGPYYNEQFF. The DNA of the CDR3 is TGTGCCAGCAGACAAGCGGGACCGTACTACAATGAGCAGTTCTTC. Full variable domain (missing parts from reference TRBV14 and TRBJ2-1): EAGVTQFPSHSVIEKGQTVTLRCDPISGHDNLYWYRRVMGKEIKFLLHFVKESKQDESGMPNNRFLAERTGGTYSTLKVQPAELEDSGVYFCASRQAGPYYNEQFFGPGTRLTVL.

This clone was recorded only once. The rearrangement links TRBV28 to TRBJ1-4, with D hard to call. CDR3 length: 14 residues. Trimming took off 4 bases at V and 5 bases at J, with 11 bases between the two ends. Germline CDR1 is MDHEN and CDR2 is SYDVKM. The CDR3 loop is CASSSNGLNEKLFF. The CDR3 region has the DNA TGTGCCAGCAGTTCAAATGGTCTAAATGAAAAACTGTTTTTT.

V is TRBV7-6 and J is TRBJ1-1; D might be TRBD1 (5 bases). The germline CDR1 and CDR2 sequences are SGHVS and FNYEAQ. With 1 base removed from V and 4 bases from J, the gap between germline ends came to 13 bases. The CDR3 consists of 15 residues. CDR3 sequence: CASSLVGDGVTEAFF. The CDR3 coding sequence is TGTGCCAGCAGCTTAGTGGGGGATGGTGTCACTGAAGCTTTCTTT.

The chain links TRBV29-1 to TRBJ2-2; D is unresolved. V lost 3 bases and J lost 0, with 11 bases in between. The germline CDR1 and CDR2 sequences are SQVTM and ANQGSEA. This CDR3 spans 15 amino acids. The CDR3 nucleotides are TGCAGCGTTGAGTTGCGGAGAACGAACACCGGGGAGCTGTTTTTT. Amino acid sequence: CSVELRRTNTGELFF.

V usage is TRBV11-2 and J usage is TRBJ1-2; D unresolved. This CDR3 is 12 amino acids long. The ends were cut back, 4 bases at V and 8 bases at J, with 11 bases in the middle. Germline-derived CDR1 and CDR2 are SGHAT and FQNNGV. CDR3 bases: TGTGCCAGCAGCTCGGGATCACAGGGCTACACCTTC. Protein sequence: CASSSGSQGYTF.

Only one count was recorded for this clone. The chain joins TRBV7-6 to TRBJ2-7, with D hard to call. Germline V lookup: CDR1 SGHVS, CDR2 FNYEAQ. Trimming stripped 1 base from V and 1 base from J, with 8 bases between. The CDR3 extends over 14 amino acids. CDR3 in amino acids: CASSLEALSYEQYF. The CDR3 DNA reads TGTGCCAGCAGCTTAGAGGCACTATCCTACGAGCAGTACTTC.